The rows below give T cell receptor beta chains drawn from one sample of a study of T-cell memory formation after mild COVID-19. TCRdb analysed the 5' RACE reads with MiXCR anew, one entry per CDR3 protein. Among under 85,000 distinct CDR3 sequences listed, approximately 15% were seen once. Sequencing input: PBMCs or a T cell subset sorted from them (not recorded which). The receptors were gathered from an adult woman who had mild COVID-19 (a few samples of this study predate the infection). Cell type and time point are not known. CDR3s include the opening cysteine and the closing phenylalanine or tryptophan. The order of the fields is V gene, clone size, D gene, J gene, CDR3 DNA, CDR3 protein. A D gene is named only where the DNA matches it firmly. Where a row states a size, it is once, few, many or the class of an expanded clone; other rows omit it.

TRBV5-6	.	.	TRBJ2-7	TGTGCCAGCAGCTATACAGGGATTCGCTACGAGCAGTACTTC	CASSYTGIRYEQYF
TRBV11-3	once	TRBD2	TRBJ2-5	TGTGCCAGCAGCGCAGGACTAGCGGGCGCCTCGGAGACCCAGTACTTC	CASSAGLAGASETQYF
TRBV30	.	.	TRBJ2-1	TGTGCCTGGAGTGGGGGGGTCTCCTACAATGAGCAGTTCTTC	CAWSGGVSYNEQFF
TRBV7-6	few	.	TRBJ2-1	TGTGCCAGCAGCTCACGGACGTCTTCCAGCTCCTACAATGAGCAGTTCTTC	CASSSRTSSSSYNEQFF
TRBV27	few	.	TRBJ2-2	TGTGCCAGCAGCAATAGCGGCAAGGGGGAGCTGTTTTTT	CASSNSGKGELFF
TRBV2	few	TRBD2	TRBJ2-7	TGTGCCAGCATGTCCGGGACTAGCGTATACGAGCAGTACTTC	CASMSGTSVYEQYF
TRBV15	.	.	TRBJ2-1	TGTGCCACCAGCAGAGGACGTGAGACAGCTAATGAGCAGTTCTTC	CATSRGRETANEQFF
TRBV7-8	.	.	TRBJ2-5	TGTGCCAGCAGCTTACCGGAGGGGGCATCGAGAGAGACCCAGTACTTC	CASSLPEGASRETQYF
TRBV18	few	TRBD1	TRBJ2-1	TGTGCCAGCTCACCTCCGGGACAGGGGTCGGGCAATGAGCAGTTCTTC	CASSPPGQGSGNEQFF
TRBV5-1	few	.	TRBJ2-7	TGCGCCAGCAGCTTGGAGGGCGCGGCTCTCTCCTACGAGCAGTACTTC	CASSLEGAALSYEQYF
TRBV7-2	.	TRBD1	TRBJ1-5	TGTGCCAGCAGCTTAAACGGACAGGGTGTTCAGCCCCAGCATTTT	CASSLNGQGVQPQHF
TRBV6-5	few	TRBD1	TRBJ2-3	TGTGCCAGCAGTAACGGACAGGGAAGGACAGATACGCAGTATTTT	CASSNGQGRTDTQYF
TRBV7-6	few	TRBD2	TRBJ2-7	TGTGCCAGCAGCTTAACTAGCGGGAGCGGATCCGAGCAGTACTTC	CASSLTSGSGSEQYF
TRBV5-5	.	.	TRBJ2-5	TGTGCCAGCAGCTTGGCGTGGGGGGAAGAGACCCAGTACTTC	CASSLAWGEETQYF
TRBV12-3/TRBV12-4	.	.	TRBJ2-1	TGTGCCAGCAGTCCCGGGACGAATGAGCAGTTCTTC	CASSPGTNEQFF
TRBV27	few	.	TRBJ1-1	TGTGCCAGCAGTTTATCGCGACAGACTGAAGCTTTCTTT	CASSLSRQTEAFF
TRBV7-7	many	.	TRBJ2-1	TGTGCTAGCAGCGTAGGGACCTCCTACAATGAGCAGTTCTTC	CASSVGTSYNEQFF
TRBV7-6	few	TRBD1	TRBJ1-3	TGTGCCAGCAGCCAAGGACGGGACAGGGGCGGAAACACCATATATTTT	CASSQGRDRGGNTIYF
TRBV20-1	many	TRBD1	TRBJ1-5	TGCAGTGCTTCCCTTCCGGGACAGGTTAGTCAGCCCCAGCATTTT	CSASLPGQVSQPQHF